The rows below give T cell receptor beta chains drawn from one sample of a study of blood T cell repertoires in COVID-19. TCRdb's table, derived via immunoSEQ multiplex PCR, lists solely in-frame clones and lacks some. The table shows hundreds of thousands of clones, with around 86% occurring only once. The sequencing input was peripheral blood. The source of these receptors is a woman in her thirties with active or convalescent COVID-19. Both conserved end residues are trimmed from each CDR3. Expanded clones get a size class; other rows say once, few or many, or leave the size out.

TRBJ1-6	.	TRBV6-2/TRBV6-3	ASSYSSWTQNSPLYNSPLH
TRBJ2-1	.	TRBV11-2	ASSRRTSGDYNEQF
TRBJ2-1	.	TRBV7-9	ASSRGTSLGEQF
TRBJ2-7	.	TRBV5-8	ASSAGTGPTYEQY
TRBJ2-5	.	TRBV29-1	SVEGQGKETQY
TRBJ1-3	.	TRBV7-2	ASSLGDGAGNTIY
TRBJ1-5	.	TRBV2	ASRGDTAFQPQH
TRBJ1-1	.	TRBV27	ASSLGGATEAF
TRBJ2-5	.	TRBV6-5	ASSYSLAGALETQY
TRBJ1-2	.	TRBV12-1	ASSLESGGQGPQTYGYT
TRBJ2-5	.	TRBV5-1	ASSSEPGQGQETQY
TRBJ1-3	.	TRBV19	ASSIFLDTGSGNTIY
TRBJ2-3	.	TRBV28	ASSESGRITDTQY
TRBJ2-3	.	TRBV11-2	ASSLAENRPDTQY
TRBJ1-1	.	TRBV7-9	ASSFGDRPNTEAF
TRBJ2-7	once	TRBV7-2	ASSFIAGGFYEQY
TRBJ2-5	.	TRBV5-4	ASSFGTGGQETQY
TRBJ1-2	once	TRBV28	ASSPGQGPYGYT
TRBJ1-3	.	TRBV29-1	SVVGGALPGNTIY
TRBJ2-1	once	TRBV7-7	ASSLSGGTYNEQF
TRBJ2-1	once	TRBV5-8	ASSQLAGSYNEQF
TRBJ2-7	.	TRBV30	AWSYGRGYEQY
TRBJ1-4	once	TRBV7-9	ASSSDRFNEKLF
TRBJ1-2	few	TRBV27	ASSDQGGTNYGYT